This is a list of T cell receptor beta chains from one sample in a study of blood T cell repertoires in COVID-19. The protocol was immunoSEQ multiplex PCR, while the TCRdb copy is restricted to in-frame clones and leaves out a portion. Of roughly 100,000 clones listed, roughly 76% were seen once; the top ten hold approximately 9%. The material sequenced was peripheral blood. The receptor set was obtained from a woman aged 70-85 years with acute or convalescent COVID-19. Both conserved end residues are part of each CDR3. D genes are given only for firm matches. Size is stated for part of the rows, as once, few or many counts, or as a class when the clone is expanded.

J gene | clone size | V gene | D gene | CDR3 protein | CDR3 DNA
TRBJ2-1 | - | TRBV20-1 | - | CSVESYNEQFF | TGCAGTGTCGAGTCCTACAATGAGCAGTTCTTC
TRBJ2-2 | - | TRBV9 | TRBD1 | CASSATGGWNTGELFF | TGTGCCAGCAGCGCCACAGGGGGTTGGAACACCGGGGAGCTGTTTTTT
TRBJ2-2 | - | TRBV6-1 | - | CASSEPGDTGELFF | TGTGCCAGCAGTGAACCAGGGGACACCGGGGAGCTGTTTTTT
TRBJ1-2 | - | TRBV6-5 | - | CASSYNRQAPYGYTF | TGTGCCAGCAGTTATAACCGACAGGCGCCCTATGGCTACACCTTC
TRBJ1-2 | - | TRBV6-5 | TRBD1 | CASSYRQGAADYGYTF | TGTGCCAGCAGTTACAGACAGGGGGCCGCGGACTATGGCTACACCTTC
TRBJ2-7 | - | TRBV6-2/TRBV6-3 | - | CASSSYTSGEQYF | TGTGCCAGCAGTTCCTACACAAGCGGCGAGCAGTACTTC
TRBJ2-1 | - | TRBV27 | TRBD2 | CASSFTSGMLYNEQFF | TGTGCCAGCAGTTTCACTAGCGGGATGCTCTACAATGAGCAGTTCTTC
TRBJ2-7 | - | TRBV5-8 | - | CASSPNWGGGSYEQYF | TGTGCCAGCAGCCCGAACTGGGGGGGCGGGTCCTACGAGCAGTACTTC
TRBJ2-5 | few | TRBV6-2/TRBV6-3 | TRBD2 | CASSYSRSGGVRETQYF | TGTGCCAGCAGTTACTCCCGATCGGGAGGGGTCAGGGAGACCCAGTACTTC
TRBJ2-3 | once | TRBV6-2/TRBV6-3 | - | CASSQSDTQYF | TGTGCCAGCAGTCAGTCAGATACGCAGTATTTT
TRBJ2-7 | - | TRBV2 | TRBD2 | CASSEELAGAGEQYF | TGTGCCAGCAGTGAAGAGCTAGCGGGGGCGGGCGAGCAGTACTTC
TRBJ2-1 | - | TRBV4-1 | - | CASSQDLRGERNEQFF | TGCGCCAGCAGCCAAGATTTAAGGGGCGAAAGAAATGAGCAGTTCTTC
TRBJ2-3 | - | TRBV12-3/TRBV12-4 | - | CASSLVTIDTQYF | TGTGCCAGCAGTTTGGTGACTATAGATACGCAGTATTTT
TRBJ2-6 | - | TRBV28 | - | CASSDTNRASGANVLTF | TGTGCCAGCAGTGATACCAACAGGGCCTCTGGGGCCAACGTCCTGACTTTC
TRBJ2-3 | - | TRBV27 | - | CASSSIISTDTQYF | TGTGCCAGCAGTTCTATCATTTCCACAGATACGCAGTATTTT
TRBJ2-1 | - | TRBV5-5 | - | CASSLGQYNEQFF | TGTGCCAGCAGCTTGGGTCAGTACAATGAGCAGTTCTTC
TRBJ1-5 | - | TRBV4-2 | TRBD1 | CASSQEGQGAAGPQHF | TGTGCCAGCAGCCAAGAAGGCCAGGGGGCGGCGGGGCCCCAGCATTTT
TRBJ1-1 | once | TRBV5-1 | - | CASRREGGTEAFF | TGCGCCAGCAGGCGGGAGGGAGGGACTGAAGCTTTCTTT
TRBJ2-1 | - | TRBV7-9 | TRBD2 | CASSFAGGSYNEQFF | TGTGCCAGCAGCTTTGCGGGAGGCTCCTACAATGAGCAGTTCTTC
TRBJ2-2 | - | TRBV6-5 | - | CASKFKGYNTGELFF | TGTGCCAGCAAATTTAAGGGGTACAACACCGGGGAGCTGTTTTTT
TRBJ2-1 | - | TRBV29-1 | - | CSVEGRRGAYNEQFF | TGCAGCGTTGAAGGGCGGCGGGGCGCTTACAATGAGCAGTTCTTC
TRBJ2-7 | - | TRBV2 | - | CASSADGGGSYEQYF | TGTGCCAGCAGTGCCGATGGGGGAGGTAGCTACGAGCAGTACTTC
TRBJ2-7 | - | TRBV7-6 | - | CASSLSDRRDYEQYF | TGTGCCAGCAGCTTATCGGACAGGAGGGACTACGAGCAGTACTTC
TRBJ2-7 | - | TRBV6-5 | - | CASSYRGNEQYF | TGTGCCAGCAGTTACAGGGGAAACGAGCAGTACTTC
TRBJ1-2 | once | TRBV27 | TRBD1 | CASSSPSRQGADYTF | TGTGCCAGCAGTTCACCTTCGCGACAGGGGGCAGACTACACCTTC